This TCR beta chain emerged from a study of blood T cell repertoires in COVID-19. About the research overall: COVID-19 samples collected from the United States, Italy and Spain covered acute and convalescent phases. Nucleic acid was either cDNA or gDNA, and it came from T cells, B-cell-depleted T cells, or PBMCs.

The table came from immunoSEQ multiplex PCR; TCRdb's copy has only in-frame clones and leaves some out. The repertoire holds some 130,000 clones, with approximately 80% as singletons. The CDR3 covers 14 residues. Germline loops: CDR1 MNHEY, CDR2 SVGAGI. Trimming shortened V by 6 bases and J by 2 bases, and 10 bases separated the two germline ends. This clone has more than one count but fewer than ten. The genes are TRBV6-5 and TRBJ2-2; a possible D gene is TRBD1 (5 bases). This receptor was obtained from a woman between 50 and 59 years old with acute or convalescent COVID-19. Sequencing used peripheral blood. The CDR3, as DNA: TGTGCCAGCAGACAGGTCCTCAACACCGGGGAGCTGTTTTTT. Encoded protein: CASRQVLNTGELFF.